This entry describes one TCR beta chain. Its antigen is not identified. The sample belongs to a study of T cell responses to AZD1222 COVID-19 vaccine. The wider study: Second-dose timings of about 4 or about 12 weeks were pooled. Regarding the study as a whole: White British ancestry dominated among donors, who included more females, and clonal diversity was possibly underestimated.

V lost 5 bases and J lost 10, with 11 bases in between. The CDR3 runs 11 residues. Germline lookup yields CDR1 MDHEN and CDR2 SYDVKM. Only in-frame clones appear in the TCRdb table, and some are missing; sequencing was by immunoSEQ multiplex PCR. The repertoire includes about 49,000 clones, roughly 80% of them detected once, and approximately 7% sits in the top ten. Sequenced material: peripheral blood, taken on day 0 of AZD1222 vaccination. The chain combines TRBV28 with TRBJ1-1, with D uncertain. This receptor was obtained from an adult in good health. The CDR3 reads CASSNSSVAFF. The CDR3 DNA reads TGTGCCAGCAGTAACAGCTCGGTAGCTTTCTTT.